This T cell receptor beta chain stems from a study of beta chain features in type 1 diabetes. This clone was observed a handful of times. CDR3 length: 15 residues. Germline assignment: CDR1 SGHDT and CDR2 YYEEEE. V lost 1 base and J lost 0, with 11 bases in between. Expressed TCRB transcripts were sequenced because the isolated RNA had all been reverse transcribed beforehand. Libraries were prepared by immunoSEQ multiplex PCR; TCRdb keeps only in-frame clonotypes and omits some of them. The table lists about 350,000 clones, around a fifth of them singletons. This clonotype was obtained from a woman aged 18-29 years in good health. V gene TRBV5-6 combines with J gene TRBJ2-7; tentatively, D is TRBD1 (6 bases). Sequenced input: naive CD4+ T cells from blood. CDR3 residues: CASSLNRDNSYEQYF. CDR3 coding DNA: TGTGCCAGCAGCTTGAATCGGGACAACTCCTACGAGCAGTACTTC.